This T cell receptor beta chain was identified in a study of beta chain features in type 1 diabetes. Overall study results and limits: In comparison with healthy donors, patients had naive, central memory and Treg TCRB repertoires that appeared more similar. Shorter TCRB CDR3s, moderately but significantly so, were found in Type 1 diabetes patients in all four CD4+ subsets. Type 1 diabetes patients showed fewer insertions and more deletions at VDJ junctions.

One heparinised blood draw, averaging about 100 mL, came from each donor. Central memory, naive, regulatory and stem cell-like memory CD4+ cells were sorted by CD45RO/CCR7/CD25/CD127/CD95/CD27. In its sample, this clone was seen many times. The antigen is unknown. The entirety of the isolated RNA underwent reverse transcription, so expressed TCRB transcripts were sequenced. Data came from immunoSEQ multiplex PCR; TCRdb stores just in-frame clones and leaves some out. Among 150,000 to 200,000 clones listed, around 9% were seen once. The CDR3 runs to 15 residues. Trimming removed 2 bases from V and 0 bases from J, with 8 bases in between. Germline assignment: CDR1 SGHTA and CDR2 FQGTGA.

V is TRBV7-3 and J is TRBJ2-1; TRBD2 might be the D (5 bases). Sequenced material: central memory CD4+ T cells from blood. This clonotype was sampled from a woman aged 30 to 39 with type 1 diabetes. The CDR3 region is CASSLGRDSYNEQFF. The CDR3 bases are TGTGCCAGCAGCTTAGGTCGGGACTCCTACAATGAGCAGTTCTTC.